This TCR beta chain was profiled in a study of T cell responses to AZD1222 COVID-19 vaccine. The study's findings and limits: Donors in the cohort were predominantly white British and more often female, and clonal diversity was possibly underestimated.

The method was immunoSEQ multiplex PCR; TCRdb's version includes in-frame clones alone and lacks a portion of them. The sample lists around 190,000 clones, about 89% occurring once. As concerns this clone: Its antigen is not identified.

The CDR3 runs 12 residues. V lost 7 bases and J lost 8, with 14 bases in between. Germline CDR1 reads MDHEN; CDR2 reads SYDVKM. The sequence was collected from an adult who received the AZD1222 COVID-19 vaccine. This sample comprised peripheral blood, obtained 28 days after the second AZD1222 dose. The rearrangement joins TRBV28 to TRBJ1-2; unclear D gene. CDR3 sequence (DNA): TGTGCCAGCATGAGGGCCCCTAACGGCTACACCTTC. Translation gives CASMRAPNGYTF.